This TCR beta chain was sequenced for a study of spatial heterogeneity in lung cancer. TCRdb called the 5' RACE reads again in MiXCR, with one record for every CDR3 protein. Of about 80,000 distinct CDR3 sequences listed, around 21% are singletons. Time point described: sample taken at primary tumor resection. Unsorted whole RNA from tumor, nontumor lung or frozen PBMC underwent sequencing. The CDR3 consists of 15 residues. V was trimmed by 3 bases and J by 4 bases, leaving 18 bases between them. Germline values: CDR1 SQVTM, CDR2 ANQGSEA. This material consisted of PBMCs, taken at surgery. The TCR comes from a male donor with early-stage non-small cell lung cancer. The chain links TRBV29-1 to TRBJ1-1; a weak D match, TRBD1 (5 bases). The CDR3 loop is CSVESGYWGGTEAFF. CDR3 nucleotides: TGCAGCGTTGAGTCAGGGTATTGGGGCGGCACTGAAGCTTTCTTT.